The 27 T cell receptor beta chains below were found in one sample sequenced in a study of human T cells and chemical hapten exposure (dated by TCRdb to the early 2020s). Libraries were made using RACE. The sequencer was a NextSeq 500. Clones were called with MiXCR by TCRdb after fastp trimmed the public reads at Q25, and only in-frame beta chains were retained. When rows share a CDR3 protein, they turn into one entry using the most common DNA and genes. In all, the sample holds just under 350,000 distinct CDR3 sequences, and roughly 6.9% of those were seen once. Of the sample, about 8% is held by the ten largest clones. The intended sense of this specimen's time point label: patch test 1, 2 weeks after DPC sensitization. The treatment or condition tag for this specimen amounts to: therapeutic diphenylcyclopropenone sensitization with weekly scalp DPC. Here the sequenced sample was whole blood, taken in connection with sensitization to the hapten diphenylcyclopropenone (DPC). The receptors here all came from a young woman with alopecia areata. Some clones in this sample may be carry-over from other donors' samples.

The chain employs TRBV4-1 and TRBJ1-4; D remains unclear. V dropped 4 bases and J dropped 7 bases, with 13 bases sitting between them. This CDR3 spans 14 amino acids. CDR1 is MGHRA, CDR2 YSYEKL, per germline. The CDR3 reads CASSPRLGSEKLFF. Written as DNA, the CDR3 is TGCGCCAGCAGCCCCCGCCTGGGGAGTGAAAAACTGTTTTTT.

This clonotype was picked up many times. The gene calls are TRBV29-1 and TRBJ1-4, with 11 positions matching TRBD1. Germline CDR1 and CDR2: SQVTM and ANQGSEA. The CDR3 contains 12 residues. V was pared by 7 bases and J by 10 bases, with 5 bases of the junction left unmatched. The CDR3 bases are TGCAGCGCTCCGGGACAGGGGGGAAAACTGTTTTTT. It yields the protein CSAPGQGGKLFF.

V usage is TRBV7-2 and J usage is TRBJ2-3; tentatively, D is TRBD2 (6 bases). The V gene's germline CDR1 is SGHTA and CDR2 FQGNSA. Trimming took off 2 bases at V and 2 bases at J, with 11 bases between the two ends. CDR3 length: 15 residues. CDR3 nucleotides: TGTGCCAGCAGCTTAAAGGCGGGATACACAGATACGCAGTATTTT. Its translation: CASSLKAGYTDTQYF.

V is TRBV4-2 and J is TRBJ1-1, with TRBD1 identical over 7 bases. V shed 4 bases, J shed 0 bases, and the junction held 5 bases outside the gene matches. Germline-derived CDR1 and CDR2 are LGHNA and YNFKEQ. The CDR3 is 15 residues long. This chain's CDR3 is CASSPPDRVNTEAFF. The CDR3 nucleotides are TGTGCCAGCAGCCCCCCCGACAGGGTGAACACTGAAGCTTTCTTT.

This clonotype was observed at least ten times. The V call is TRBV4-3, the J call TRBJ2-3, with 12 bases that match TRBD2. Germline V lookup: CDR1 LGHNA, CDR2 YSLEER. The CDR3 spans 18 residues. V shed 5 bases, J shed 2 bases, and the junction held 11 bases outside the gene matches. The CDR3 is CASSARLAGEIFTDTQYF. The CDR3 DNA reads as TGCGCCAGCAGCGCCAGACTAGCGGGGGAGATCTTCACAGATACGCAGTATTTT.

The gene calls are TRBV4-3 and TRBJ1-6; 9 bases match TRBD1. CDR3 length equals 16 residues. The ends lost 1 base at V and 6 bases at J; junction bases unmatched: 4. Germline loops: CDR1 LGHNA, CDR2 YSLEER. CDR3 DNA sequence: TGCGCCAGCAGCCAAGCTTCGGACAGGGGTAATTCACCCCTCCACTTT. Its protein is CASSQASDRGNSPLHF.

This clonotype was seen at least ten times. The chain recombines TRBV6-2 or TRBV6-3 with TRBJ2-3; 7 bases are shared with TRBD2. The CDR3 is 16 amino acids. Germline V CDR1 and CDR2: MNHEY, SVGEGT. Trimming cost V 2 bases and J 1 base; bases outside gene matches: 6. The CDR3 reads CASSYPGTTRTDTQYF. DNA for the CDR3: TGTGCCAGCAGTTACCCCGGGACTACCCGCACAGATACGCAGTATTTT.

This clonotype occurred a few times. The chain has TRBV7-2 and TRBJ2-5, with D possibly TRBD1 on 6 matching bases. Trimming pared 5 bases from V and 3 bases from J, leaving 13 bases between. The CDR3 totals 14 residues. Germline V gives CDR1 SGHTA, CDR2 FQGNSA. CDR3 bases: TGTGCCAGCAGCGCTTACAGGGACGAAGAGACCCAGTACTTC. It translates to CASSAYRDEETQYF.

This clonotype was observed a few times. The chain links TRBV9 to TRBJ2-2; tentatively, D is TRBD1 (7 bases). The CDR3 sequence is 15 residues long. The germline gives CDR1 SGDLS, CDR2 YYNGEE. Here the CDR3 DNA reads TGTGGGGACTTGTTCGGGACAGCGAACACCGGGGAGCTGTTTTTT. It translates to CGDLFGTANTGELFF. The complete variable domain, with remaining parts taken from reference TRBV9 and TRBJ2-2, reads DSGVTQTPKHLITATGQRVTLRCSPRSGDLSVYWYQQSLDQGLQFLIQYYNGEERAKGNILERFSAQQFPDLHSELNLSSLELGDSALYFCGDLFGTANTGELFFGEGSRLTVL.

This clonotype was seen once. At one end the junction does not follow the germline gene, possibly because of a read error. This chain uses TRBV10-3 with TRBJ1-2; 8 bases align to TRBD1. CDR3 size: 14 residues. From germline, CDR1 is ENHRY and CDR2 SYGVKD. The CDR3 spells CAISEAGQGTGFTF. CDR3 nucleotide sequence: TGTGCCATCAGTGAGGCCGGACAGGGCACCGGCTTCACCTTC.

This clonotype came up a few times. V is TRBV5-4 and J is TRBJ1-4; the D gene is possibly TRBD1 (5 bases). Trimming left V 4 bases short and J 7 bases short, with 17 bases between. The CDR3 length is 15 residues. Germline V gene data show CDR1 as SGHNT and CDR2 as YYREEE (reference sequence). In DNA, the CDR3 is TGTGCCAGCAGCCGGTACGAGGCGGGGGGTGAAAAACTGTTTTTT. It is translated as CASSRYEAGGEKLFF.

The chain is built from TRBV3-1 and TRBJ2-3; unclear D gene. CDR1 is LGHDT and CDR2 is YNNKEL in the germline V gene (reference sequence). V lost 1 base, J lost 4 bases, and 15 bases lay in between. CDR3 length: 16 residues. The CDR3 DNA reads TGTGCCAGCAGCCAAGGGGCCGAATATAGAGCAGATACGCAGTATTTT. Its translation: CASSQGAEYRADTQYF.

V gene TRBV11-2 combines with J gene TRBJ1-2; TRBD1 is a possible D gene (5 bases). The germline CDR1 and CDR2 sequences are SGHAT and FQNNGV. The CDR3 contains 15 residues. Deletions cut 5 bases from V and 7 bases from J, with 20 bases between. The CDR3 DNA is TGTGCCAGCAGCCAACCCGGGACTGTAACGGGTGGCTACACCTTC. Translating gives CASSQPGTVTGGYTF.

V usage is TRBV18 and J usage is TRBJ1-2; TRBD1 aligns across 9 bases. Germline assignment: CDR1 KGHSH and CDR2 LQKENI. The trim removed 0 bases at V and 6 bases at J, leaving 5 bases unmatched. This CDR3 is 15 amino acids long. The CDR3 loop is CASSPPSTGGNGYTF. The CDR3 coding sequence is TGTGCCAGCTCACCACCGTCGACAGGGGGTAATGGCTACACCTTC.

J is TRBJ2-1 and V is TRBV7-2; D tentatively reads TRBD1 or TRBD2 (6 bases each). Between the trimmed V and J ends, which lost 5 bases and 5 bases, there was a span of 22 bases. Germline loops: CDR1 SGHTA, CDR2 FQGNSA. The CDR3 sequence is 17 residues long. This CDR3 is CASSPPGGPNRDNEQFF. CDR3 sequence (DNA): TGTGCCAGCAGCCCTCCCGGGGGCCCTAACCGAGACAATGAGCAGTTCTTC.

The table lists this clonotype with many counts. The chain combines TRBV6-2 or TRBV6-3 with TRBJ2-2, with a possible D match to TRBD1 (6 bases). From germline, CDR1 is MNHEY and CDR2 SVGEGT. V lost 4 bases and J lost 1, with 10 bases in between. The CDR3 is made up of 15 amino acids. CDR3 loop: CASSSGAGNTGELFF. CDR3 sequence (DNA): TGTGCCAGCAGTTCAGGGGCGGGGAACACCGGGGAGCTGTTTTTT.

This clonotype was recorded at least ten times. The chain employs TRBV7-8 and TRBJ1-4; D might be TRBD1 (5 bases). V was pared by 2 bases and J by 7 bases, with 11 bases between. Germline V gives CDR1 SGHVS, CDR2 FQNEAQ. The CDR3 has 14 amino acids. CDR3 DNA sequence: TGTGCCAGCAGCTTAAGGTCAAGGGGTGAAAAACTGTTTTTT. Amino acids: CASSLRSRGEKLFF.

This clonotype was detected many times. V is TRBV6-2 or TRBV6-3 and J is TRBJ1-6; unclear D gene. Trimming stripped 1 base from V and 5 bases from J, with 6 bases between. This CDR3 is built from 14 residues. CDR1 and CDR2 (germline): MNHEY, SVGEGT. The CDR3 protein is CASSYYLDNSPLHF. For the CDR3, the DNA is TGTGCCAGCAGTTACTACTTGGATAATTCACCCCTCCACTTT.

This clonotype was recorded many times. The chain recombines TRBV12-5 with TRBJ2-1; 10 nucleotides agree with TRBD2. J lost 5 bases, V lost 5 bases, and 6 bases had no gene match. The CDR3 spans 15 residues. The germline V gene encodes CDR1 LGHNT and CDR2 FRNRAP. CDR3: CASGHGTSANNEQFF. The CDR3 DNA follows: TGTGCTAGTGGTCACGGGACTAGCGCGAACAATGAGCAGTTCTTC.

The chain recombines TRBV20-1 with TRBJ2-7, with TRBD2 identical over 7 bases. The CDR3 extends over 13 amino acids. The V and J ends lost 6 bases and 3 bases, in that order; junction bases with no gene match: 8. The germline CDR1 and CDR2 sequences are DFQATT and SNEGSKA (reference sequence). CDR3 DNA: TGCAGTGCCCGCCACGGGGACTACTACGAGCAGTACTTC. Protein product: CSARHGDYYEQYF.

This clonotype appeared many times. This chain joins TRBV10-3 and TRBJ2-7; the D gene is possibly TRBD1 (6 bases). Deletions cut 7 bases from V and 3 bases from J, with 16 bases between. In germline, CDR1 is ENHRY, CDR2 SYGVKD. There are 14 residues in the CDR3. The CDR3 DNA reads TGTGCCATCACCCCAGAAGACAGGTACTACGAGCAGTACTTC. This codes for CAITPEDRYYEQYF.

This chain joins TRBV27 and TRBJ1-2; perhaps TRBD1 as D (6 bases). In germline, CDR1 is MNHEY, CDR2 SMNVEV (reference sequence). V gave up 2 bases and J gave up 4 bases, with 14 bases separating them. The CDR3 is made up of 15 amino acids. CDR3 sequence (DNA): TGTGCCAGCAGTTTAATCCCAACAGGGACCTATGGCTACACCTTC. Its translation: CASSLIPTGTYGYTF.

The CDR3 nucleotides are TGTGCCAGCAGGGGGGACAGTAACTATGGCTACACCTTC. It encodes CASRGDSNYGYTF. The chain uses TRBV2 and TRBJ1-2, with TRBD1 matching over 7 bases. With V trimmed by 6 bases and J by 1 base, 2 bases remained unmatched. The germline V gene has CDR1 SNHLY and CDR2 FYNNEI. There are 13 residues in the CDR3.

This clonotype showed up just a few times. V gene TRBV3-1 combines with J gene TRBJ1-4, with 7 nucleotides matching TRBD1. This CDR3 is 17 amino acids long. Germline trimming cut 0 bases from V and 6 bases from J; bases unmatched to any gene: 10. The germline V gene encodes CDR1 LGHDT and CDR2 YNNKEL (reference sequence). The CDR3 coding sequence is TGTGCCAGCAGCCAAGAAGGACCCTGGGACAGTTATGAAAAACTGTTTTTT. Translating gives CASSQEGPWDSYEKLFF.

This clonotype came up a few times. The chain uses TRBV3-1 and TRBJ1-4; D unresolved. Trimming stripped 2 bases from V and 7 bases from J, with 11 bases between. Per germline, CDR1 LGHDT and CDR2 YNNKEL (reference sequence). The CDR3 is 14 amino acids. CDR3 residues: CASSQRVYGEKLFF. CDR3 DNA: TGTGCCAGCAGCCAACGGGTTTACGGTGAAAAACTGTTTTTT.

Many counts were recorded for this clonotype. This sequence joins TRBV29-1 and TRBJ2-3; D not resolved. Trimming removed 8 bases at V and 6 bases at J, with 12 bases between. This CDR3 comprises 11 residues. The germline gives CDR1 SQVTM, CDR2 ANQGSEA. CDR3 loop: CSPLESDTQYF. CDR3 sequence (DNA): TGCAGCCCCTTGGAGTCGGATACGCAGTATTTT.

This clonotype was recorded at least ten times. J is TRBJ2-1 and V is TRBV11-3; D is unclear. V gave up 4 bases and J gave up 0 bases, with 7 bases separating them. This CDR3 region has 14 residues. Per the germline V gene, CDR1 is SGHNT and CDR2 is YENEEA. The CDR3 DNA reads TGTGCCAGCAGCTCCCGTAGCTCCTACAATGAGCAGTTCTTC. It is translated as CASSSRSSYNEQFF.